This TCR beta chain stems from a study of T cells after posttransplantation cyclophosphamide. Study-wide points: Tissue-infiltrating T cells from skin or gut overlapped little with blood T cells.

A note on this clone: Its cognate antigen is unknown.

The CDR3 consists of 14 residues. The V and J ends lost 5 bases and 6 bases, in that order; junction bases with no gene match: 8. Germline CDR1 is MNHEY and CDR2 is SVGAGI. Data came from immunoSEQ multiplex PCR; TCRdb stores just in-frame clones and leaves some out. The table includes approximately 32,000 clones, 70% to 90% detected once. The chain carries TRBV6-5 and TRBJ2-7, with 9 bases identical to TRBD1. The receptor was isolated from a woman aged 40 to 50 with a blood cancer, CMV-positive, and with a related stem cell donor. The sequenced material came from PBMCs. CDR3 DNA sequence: TGTGCCAGCAGTAACCGGGGACAGGGAGGCGAGCAGTACTTC. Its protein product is CASSNRGQGGEQYF.